This TCR beta chain is drawn from a study of T cell responses to AZD1222 COVID-19 vaccine (dated by TCRdb to the early 2020s). Notes on the research overall: A total of 233 trial participants underwent TCR sequencing, of whom approximately 210 received two doses of AZD1222 and about 25 received two doses of the MenACWY control vaccine. Trial participants were enrolled by age into subgroups of 18-55, 56-69 and 70-plus years, and roughly 150, 30 and 60 TCR-sequenced participants, respectively, were included in these subgroups.

Inclusive of the bounding cysteine and phenylalanine, the CDR3 is 14 residues long. Of the read, only the CDR3 DNA is kept; its 42 bases are in frame from base 1. The germline V end is reduced by 5 bases and the J end by 3 bases; junction bases left unmatched: 7. The germline V gene yields MNHEY for CDR1 and SVGEGT for CDR2. The CDR3 regions of human TCRbeta chains were analyzed by immunosequencing. As for how the authors treated the data: Repertoire TCRs were checked for matches against a reference library of SARS-CoV-2-specific TCRs that had been generated using the MIRA antigen-specificity platform. Breadth meant the fraction of unique TCRs that were SARS-CoV-2-associated, whereas depth meant the fraction of total T cells that were SARS-CoV-2-associated. Using the MIRA data, each spike-specific TCR was mapped to the spike region that the TCR reacts to and placed in a CD4 or CD8 class. Log10-transformed breadth and depth values were compared by one-way ANOVA with Sidak's multiple comparisons tests. TCRdb provides this immuneACCESS table in a form limited to in-frame rearrangements. Some clones are lacking; in checked studies, under half of them reflect an unresolved V gene, and why the rest are absent is not known. Clonal size and the V and J genes are those of that table, whereas D and trimming came from the DNA. This sample gives about 120,000 clones in total; approximately 85% of them show up just once. The ten largest clonotypes hold roughly 3.9% of the sample.

Broad study findings and their caveats: Conclusions about previously exposed vaccinees are limited, since just five or six AZD1222 recipients were seropositive for SARS-CoV-2 at baseline. After two AZD1222 doses, both the breadth and the depth of spike-specific TCRs were significantly higher than at day 0 and than in MenACWY recipients. No day 14 peak-response samples were available, so repertoires were characterized only after the peak T cell response. Nearly half of unique spike-specific TCRs reportedly recognized epitopes outside regions mutated in the B.1.351 and B.1.1.7 variants. The whole spike protein was spanned by vaccine-associated CD4 TCRs, and dominant responses were seen in regions 160-218 and 743-854. Participants were mostly white British and included more females than males, and it was suggested by the authors that clonal diversity may have been underestimated. The 56-69-year group was small, and its depth increase did not reach significance, likely because of low power.

Note on this clone: Its antigen target is currently unknown. Base qualities are not recorded, but no much larger clone differs from it by a single base.

The sample's time point, from its label and the paper: baseline before first vaccination. The intended sense of this specimen's treatment or condition label: meningococcal conjugate vaccine given as trial control. Vaccinee samples came from UK trials COV001 and COV002, including a single-blind randomized controlled phase 2/3 trial of AZD1222 (ChAdOx1 nCoV-19) in healthy adults. For TCRbeta chain sequencing, PBMC samples were collected from trial participants at day 0 and at day 28 after the second dose. The chain is assembled from TRBV6-2 or TRBV6-3 and TRBJ2-7; 7 middle bases align to TRBD1. The sequenced sample was peripheral blood, obtained on day 0 of MenACWY control vaccination. This sequence was found in an adult in good health. The nucleotide sequence reads TGTGCCAGCAGTACCCGGACAGGACACTACGAGCAGTACTTC. Its product reads: CASSTRTGHYEQYF.